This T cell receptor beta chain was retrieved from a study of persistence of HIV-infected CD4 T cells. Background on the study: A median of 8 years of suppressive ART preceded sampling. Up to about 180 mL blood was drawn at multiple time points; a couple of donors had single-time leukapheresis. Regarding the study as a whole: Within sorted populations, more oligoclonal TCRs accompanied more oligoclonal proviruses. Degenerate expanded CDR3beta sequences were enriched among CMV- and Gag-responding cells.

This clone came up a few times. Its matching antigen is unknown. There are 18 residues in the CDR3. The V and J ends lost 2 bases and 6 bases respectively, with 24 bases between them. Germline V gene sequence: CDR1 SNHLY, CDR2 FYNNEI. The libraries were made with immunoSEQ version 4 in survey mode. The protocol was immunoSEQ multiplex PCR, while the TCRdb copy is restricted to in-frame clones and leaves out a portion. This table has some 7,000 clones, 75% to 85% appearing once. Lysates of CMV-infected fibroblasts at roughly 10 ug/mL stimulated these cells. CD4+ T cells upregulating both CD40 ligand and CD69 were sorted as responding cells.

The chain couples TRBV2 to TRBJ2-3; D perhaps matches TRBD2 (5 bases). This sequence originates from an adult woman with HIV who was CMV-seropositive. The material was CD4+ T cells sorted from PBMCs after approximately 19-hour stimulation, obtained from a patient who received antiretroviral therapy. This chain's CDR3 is CASSETVSGSASRDTQYF. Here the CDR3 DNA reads TGTGCCAGCAGTGAAACGGTATCGGGGTCGGCTAGTCGGGATACGCAGTATTTT.